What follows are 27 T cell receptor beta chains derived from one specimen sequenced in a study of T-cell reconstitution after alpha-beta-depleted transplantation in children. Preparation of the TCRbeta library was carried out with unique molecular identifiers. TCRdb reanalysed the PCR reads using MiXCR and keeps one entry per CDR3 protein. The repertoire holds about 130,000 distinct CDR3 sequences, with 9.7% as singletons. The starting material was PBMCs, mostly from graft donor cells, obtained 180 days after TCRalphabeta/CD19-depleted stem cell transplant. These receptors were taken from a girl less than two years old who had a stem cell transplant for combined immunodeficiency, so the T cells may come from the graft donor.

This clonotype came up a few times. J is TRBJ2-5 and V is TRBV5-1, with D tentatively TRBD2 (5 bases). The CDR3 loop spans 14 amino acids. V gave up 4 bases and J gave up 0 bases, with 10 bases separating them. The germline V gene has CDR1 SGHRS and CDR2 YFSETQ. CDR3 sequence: CASSPGLYQETQYF. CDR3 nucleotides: TGCGCCAGCAGCCCCGGACTGTACCAAGAGACCCAGTACTTC.

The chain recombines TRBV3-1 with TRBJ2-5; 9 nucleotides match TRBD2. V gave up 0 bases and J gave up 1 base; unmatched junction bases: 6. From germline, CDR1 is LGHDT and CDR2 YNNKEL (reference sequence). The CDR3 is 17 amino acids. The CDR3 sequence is CASSQEETSGPQETQYF. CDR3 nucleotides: TGTGCCAGCAGCCAAGAAGAGACTAGCGGCCCCCAAGAGACCCAGTACTTC.

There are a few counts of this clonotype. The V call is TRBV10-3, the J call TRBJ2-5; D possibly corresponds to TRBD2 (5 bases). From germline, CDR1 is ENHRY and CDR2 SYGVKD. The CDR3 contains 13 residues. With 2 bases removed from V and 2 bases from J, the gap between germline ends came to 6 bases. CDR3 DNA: TGTGCCATCAGTGAGGGACTTCAAGAGACCCAGTACTTC. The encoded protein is CAISEGLQETQYF.

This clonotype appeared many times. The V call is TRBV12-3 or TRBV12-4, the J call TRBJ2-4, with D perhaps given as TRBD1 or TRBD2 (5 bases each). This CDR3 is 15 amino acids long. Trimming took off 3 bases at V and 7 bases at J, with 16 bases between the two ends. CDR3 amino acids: CASSLGSLWGNIQYF. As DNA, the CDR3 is TGTGCCAGCAGTTTGGGCAGCCTGTGGGGGAACATTCAGTACTTC.

The CDR3 spells CASGLNRPQETQYF. DNA for the CDR3: TGCGCCAGCGGCCTCAATAGGCCGCAAGAGACCCAGTACTTC. The chain couples TRBV5-1 to TRBJ2-5; the D is unclear. The CDR3 totals 14 residues. CDR1 is SGHRS and CDR2 is YFSETQ in the germline V gene. Trimming stripped 7 bases from V and 2 bases from J, with 15 bases between.

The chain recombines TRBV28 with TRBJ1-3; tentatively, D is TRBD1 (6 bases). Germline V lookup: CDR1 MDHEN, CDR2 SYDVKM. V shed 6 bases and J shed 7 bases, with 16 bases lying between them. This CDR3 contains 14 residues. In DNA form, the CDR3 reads TGTGCCAGCAGGGGAACCGGGACAATCAACACCATATATTTT. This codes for CASRGTGTINTIYF.

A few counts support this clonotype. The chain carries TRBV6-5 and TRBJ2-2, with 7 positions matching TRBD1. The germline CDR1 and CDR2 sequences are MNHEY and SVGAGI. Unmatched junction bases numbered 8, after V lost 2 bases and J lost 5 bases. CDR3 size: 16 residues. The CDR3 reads CASSYQKTTGTGELFF. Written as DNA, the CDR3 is TGTGCCAGCAGTTACCAAAAGACGACAGGGACCGGGGAGCTGTTTTTT.

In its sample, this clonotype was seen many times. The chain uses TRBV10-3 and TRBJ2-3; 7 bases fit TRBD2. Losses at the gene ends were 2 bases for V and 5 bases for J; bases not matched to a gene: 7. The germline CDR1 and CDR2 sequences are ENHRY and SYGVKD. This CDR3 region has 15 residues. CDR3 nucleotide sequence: TGTGCCATCAGTGAGCAGGGAGCGGGGTTAGATACGCAGTATTTT. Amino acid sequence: CAISEQGAGLDTQYF.

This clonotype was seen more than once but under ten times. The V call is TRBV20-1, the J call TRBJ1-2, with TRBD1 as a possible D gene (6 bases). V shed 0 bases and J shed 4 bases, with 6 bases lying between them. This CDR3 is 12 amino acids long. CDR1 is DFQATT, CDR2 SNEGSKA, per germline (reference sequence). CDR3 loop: CSARDRGYGYTF. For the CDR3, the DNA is TGCAGTGCTAGAGACAGGGGCTATGGCTACACCTTC.

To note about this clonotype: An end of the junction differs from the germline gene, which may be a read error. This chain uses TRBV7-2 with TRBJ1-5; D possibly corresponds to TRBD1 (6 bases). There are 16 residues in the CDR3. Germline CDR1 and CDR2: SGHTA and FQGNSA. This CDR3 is CASSLGTLTGGQPHHF. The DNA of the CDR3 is TGTGCCAGCAGCCTGGGCACTCTCACCGGCGGACAGCCCCATCATTTT.

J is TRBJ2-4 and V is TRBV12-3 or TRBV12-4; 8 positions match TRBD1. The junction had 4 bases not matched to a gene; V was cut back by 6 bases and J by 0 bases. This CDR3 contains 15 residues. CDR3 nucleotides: TGTGCCAGCAGGGCAGGGGGCCTAGCCAAAAACATTCAGTACTTC. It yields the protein CASRAGGLAKNIQYF.

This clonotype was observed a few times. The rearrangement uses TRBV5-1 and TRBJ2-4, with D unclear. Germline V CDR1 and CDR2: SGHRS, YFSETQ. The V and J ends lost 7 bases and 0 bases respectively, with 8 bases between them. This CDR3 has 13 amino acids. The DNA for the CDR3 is TGCGCCAGCCGACCGTTAGCCAAAAACATTCAGTACTTC. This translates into CASRPLAKNIQYF.

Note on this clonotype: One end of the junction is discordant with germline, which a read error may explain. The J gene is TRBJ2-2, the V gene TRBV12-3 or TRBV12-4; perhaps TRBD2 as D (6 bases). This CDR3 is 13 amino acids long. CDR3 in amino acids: CASSLRGDGKLFF. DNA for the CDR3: TGTGCCAGCAGTTTGCGGGGAGACGGGAAGCTGTTTTTT.

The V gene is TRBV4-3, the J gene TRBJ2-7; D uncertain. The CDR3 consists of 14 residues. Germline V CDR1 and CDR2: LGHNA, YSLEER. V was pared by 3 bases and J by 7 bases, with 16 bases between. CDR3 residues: CASSQGKASWEQYF. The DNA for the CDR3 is TGCGCCAGCAGCCAGGGGAAGGCGTCGTGGGAGCAGTACTTC.

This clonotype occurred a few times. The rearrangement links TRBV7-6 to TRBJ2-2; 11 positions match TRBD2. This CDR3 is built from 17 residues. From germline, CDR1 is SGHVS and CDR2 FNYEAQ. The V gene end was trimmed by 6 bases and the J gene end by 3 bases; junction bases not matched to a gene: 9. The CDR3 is CASSPTSGSGYTGELFF. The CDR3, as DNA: TGTGCCAGCAGTCCTACTAGCGGGAGTGGGTACACCGGGGAGCTGTTTTTT.

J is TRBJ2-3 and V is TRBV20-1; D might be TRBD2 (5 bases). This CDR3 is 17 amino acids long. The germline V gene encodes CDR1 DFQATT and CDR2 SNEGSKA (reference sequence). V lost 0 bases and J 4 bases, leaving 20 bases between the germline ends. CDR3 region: CSARDPRGAEGSDTQYF. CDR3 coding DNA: TGCAGTGCTAGAGATCCTCGGGGAGCGGAAGGTTCAGATACGCAGTATTTT.

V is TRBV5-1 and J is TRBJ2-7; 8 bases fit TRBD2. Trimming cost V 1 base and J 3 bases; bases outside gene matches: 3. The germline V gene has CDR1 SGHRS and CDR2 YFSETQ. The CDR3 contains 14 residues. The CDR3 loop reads CASSLPSGGYEQYF. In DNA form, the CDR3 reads TGCGCCAGCAGCTTGCCCAGCGGGGGCTACGAGCAGTACTTC.

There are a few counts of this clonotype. CDR3 nucleotide sequence: TGCAGCGTTGGGGTAGGCGCCTACAATGAGCAGTTCTTC. As protein: CSVGVGAYNEQFF. The chain combines TRBV29-1 with TRBJ2-1; D unclear. Germline CDR1 SQVTM, CDR2 ANQGSEA. V lost 4 bases and J 2 bases, leaving 9 bases between the germline ends. The CDR3 is 13 residues long.

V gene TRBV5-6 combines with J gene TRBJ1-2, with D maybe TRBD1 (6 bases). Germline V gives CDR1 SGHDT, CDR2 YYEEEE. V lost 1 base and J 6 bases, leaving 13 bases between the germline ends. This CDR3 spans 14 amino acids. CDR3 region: CASSLPQAGDGYTF. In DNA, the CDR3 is TGTGCCAGCAGCTTGCCCCAAGCAGGGGATGGCTACACCTTC.

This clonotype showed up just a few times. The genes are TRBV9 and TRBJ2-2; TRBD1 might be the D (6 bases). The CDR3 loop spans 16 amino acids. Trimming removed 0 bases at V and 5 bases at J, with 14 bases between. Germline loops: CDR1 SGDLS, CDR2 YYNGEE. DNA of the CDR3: TGTGCCAGCAGCGTAGCCCAGGGGACGGGGACCGGGGAGCTGTTTTTT. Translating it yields CASSVAQGTGTGELFF.

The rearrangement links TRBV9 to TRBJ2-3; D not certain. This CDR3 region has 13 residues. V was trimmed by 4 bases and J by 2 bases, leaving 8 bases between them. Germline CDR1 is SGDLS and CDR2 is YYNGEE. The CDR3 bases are TGTGCCAGCAGCCCTAGGATCACAGATACGCAGTATTTT. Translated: CASSPRITDTQYF.

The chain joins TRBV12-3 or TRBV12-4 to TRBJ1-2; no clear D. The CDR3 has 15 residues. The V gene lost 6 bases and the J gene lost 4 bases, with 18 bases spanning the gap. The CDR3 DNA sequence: TGTGCCAGCAGGATAAGACTGTACAGCCCCTATGGCTACACCTTC. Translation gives CASRIRLYSPYGYTF.

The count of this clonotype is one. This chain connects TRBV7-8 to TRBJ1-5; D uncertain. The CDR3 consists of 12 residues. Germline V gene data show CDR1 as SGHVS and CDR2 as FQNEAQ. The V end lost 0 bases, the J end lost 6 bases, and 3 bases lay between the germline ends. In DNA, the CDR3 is TGTGCCAGCAGCTTAGCGATTCAGCCCCAGCATTTT. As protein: CASSLAIQPQHF.

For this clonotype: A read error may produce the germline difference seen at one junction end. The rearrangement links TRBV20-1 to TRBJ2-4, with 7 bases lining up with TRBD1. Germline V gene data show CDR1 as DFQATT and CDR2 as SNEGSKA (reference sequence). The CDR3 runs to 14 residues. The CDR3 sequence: CSAKRQGRGNSQYF. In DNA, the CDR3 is TGCAGTGCTAAACGACAGGGCCGAGGGAACAGTCAGTACTTC.

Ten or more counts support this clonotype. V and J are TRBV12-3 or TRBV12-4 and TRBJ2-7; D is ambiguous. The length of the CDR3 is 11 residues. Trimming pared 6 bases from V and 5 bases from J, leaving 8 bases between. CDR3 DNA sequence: TGTGCCAGCAGCTTCTTAGACGAGCAGTACTTC. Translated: CASSFLDEQYF.

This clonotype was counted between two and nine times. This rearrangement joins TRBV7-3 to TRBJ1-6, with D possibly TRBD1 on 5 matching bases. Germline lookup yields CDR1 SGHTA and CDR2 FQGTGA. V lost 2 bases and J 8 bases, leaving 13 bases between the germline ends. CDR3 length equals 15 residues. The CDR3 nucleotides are TGTGCCAGCAGCTTAGGGCGAGGGGCAGATTCACCCCTCCACTTT. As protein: CASSLGRGADSPLHF.

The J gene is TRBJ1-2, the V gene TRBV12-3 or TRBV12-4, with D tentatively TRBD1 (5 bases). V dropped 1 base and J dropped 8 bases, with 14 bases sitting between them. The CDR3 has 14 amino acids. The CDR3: CASSLGGGPTGYTF. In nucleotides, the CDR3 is TGTGCCAGCAGTTTAGGGGGGGGACCGACGGGCTACACCTTC.